This paragraph covers one TCR beta chain sequence. Its antigen is not identified. These data are taken from a study of T cells in Graves' hyperthyroidism and ophthalmopathy. Findings and caveats of the study: A median about 6.5 months before onset, the model predicted ophthalmopathy. A 13 V-J signature model discriminated ophthalmopathy versus stable hyperthyroidism. Blood also contained most expanded thyroid clonotypes above 0.001.

Diagnoses used clinical symptoms, serum thyroxine and TRAb, thyroid ultrasound and orbital computed tomography. What was amplified from RNA transcripts were TCR beta CDR3 regions. The TCR CDR3 first-round RT-PCR relied on the HTBI primer set. MiXCR was run by TCRdb on the multiplex PCR reads, yielding one entry per CDR3 protein. The data show more than 550,000 distinct CDR3 sequences, 45% seen once. V lost 6 bases and J lost 3, with 20 bases in between. This CDR3 is built from 16 residues. Germline CDR1 reads SEHNR; CDR2 reads FQNEAQ (reference sequence). The sequence was collected from an adult man with Graves' disease, either hyperthyroidism or ophthalmopathy (not recorded which). The V gene is TRBV7-9, the J gene TRBJ1-2; D is possibly TRBD1 (5 bases). Sequenced input: peripheral blood or thyroid tissue (not recorded which). CDR3 DNA: TGTGCCAGCAGTTTGAAGCGCAGGGCCTTTTACTATGGCTACACCTTC. Its translation is CASSLKRRAFYYGYTF. Full variable domain (outside the CDR3, taken from reference TRBV7-9 and TRBJ1-2): DTGVSQNPRHKITKRGQNVTFRCDPISEHNRLYWYRQTLGQGPEFLTYFQNEAQLEKSRLLSDRFSAERPKGSFSTLEIQRTEQGDSAMYLCASSLKRRAFYYGYTFGSGTRLTVV.